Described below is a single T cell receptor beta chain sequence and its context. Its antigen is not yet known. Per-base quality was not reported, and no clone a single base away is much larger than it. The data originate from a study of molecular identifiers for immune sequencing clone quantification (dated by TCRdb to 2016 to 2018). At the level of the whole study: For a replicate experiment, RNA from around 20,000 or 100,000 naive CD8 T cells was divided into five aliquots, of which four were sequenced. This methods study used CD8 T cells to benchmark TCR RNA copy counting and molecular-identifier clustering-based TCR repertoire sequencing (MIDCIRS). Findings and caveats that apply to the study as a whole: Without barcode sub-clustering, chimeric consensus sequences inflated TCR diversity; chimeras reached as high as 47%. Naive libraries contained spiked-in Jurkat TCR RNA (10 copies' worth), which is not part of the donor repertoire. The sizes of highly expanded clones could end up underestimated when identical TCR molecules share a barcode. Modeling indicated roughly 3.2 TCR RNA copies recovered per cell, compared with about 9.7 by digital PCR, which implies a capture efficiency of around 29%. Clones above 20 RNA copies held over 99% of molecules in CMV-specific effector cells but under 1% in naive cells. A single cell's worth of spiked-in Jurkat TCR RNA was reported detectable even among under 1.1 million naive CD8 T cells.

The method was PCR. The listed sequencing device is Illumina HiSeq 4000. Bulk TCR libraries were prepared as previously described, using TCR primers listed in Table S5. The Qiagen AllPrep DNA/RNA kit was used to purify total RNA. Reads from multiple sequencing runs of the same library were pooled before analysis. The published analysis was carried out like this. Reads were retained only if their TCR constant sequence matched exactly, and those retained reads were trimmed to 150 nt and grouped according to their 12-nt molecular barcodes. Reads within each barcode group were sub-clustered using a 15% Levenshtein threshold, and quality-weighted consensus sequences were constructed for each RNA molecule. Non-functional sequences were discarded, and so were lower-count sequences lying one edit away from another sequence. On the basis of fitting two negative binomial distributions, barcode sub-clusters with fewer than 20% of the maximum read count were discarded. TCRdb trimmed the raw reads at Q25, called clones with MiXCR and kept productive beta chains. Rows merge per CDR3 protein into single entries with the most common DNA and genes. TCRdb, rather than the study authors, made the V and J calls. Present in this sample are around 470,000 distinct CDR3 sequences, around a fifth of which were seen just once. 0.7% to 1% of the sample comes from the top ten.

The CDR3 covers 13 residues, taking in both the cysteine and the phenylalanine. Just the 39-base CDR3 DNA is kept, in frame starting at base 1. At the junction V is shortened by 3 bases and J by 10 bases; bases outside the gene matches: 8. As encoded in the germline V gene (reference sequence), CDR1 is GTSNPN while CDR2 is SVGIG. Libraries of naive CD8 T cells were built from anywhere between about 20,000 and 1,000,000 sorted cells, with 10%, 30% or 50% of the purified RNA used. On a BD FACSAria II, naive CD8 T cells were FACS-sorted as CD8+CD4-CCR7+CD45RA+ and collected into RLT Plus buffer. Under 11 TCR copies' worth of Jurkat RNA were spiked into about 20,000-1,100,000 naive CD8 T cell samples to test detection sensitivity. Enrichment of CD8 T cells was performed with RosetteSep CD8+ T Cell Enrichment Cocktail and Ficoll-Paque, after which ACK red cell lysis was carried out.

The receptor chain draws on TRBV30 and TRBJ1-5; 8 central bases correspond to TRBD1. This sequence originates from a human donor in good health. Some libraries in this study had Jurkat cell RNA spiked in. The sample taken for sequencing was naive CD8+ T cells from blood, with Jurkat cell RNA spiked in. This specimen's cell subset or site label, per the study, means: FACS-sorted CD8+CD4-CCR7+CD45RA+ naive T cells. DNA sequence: TGTGCCTGGAGCGATACAGGGGGTAGACCCCAGCATTTT. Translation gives CAWSDTGGRPQHF.